Shown below are 32 T cell receptor beta chains from a single sample sequenced in a study of Ad26.COV2.S vaccination and SARS-CoV-2 variants. The treatment denotes: some 20 received Ad26.COV2.S at low or high dose, single or two shots; about 5 received placebo; per-sample allocation not given. Specimen acquisition occurred on day 63 following the initial vaccine or placebo injection. This table comes from immunoSEQ multiplex PCR, and its TCRdb copy is limited to in-frame clones, with some not included. Among some 420,000 clones, 88% were seen once, and the ten largest hold less than 4.5%. The material was peripheral blood, obtained in a trial of Ad26.COV2.S vaccine versus placebo. All receptors come from a person between 18 and 65 years old who received the Ad26.COV2.S COVID-19 vaccine or a placebo.

The chain joins TRBV5-6 to TRBJ2-1, with TRBD1 matching 10 bases. V gave up 2 bases and J gave up 8 bases; unmatched junction bases: 10. Germline V gene sequence: CDR1 SGHDT, CDR2 YYEEEE. This CDR3 has 16 amino acids. This CDR3 reads CASSFRDRGPGDEQFF. In DNA form, the CDR3 reads TGTGCCAGCAGCTTCCGTGACAGGGGGCCCGGAGATGAGCAGTTCTTC.

The rearrangement links TRBV30 to TRBJ1-1; D is ambiguous. This CDR3 region has 14 residues. Germline V CDR1 and CDR2: GTSNPN, SVGIG (reference sequence). Trimming removed 3 bases at V and 1 base at J, with 12 bases between. The CDR3 loop is CAWSRMTSNTEAFF. The CDR3 bases are TGTGCCTGGAGCAGGATGACCTCGAACACTGAAGCTTTCTTT.

The genes are TRBV7-6 and TRBJ2-7, with 7 bases aligning to TRBD1. V lost 0 bases to trimming and J lost 1 base; unmatched junction nucleotides: 3. The CDR3 contains 15 residues. In germline, CDR1 is SGHVS, CDR2 FNYEAQ. The CDR3 region is CASSLAQGNSYEQYF. The CDR3, as DNA: TGTGCCAGCAGCTTAGCACAGGGGAATTCCTACGAGCAGTACTTC.

J is TRBJ2-1 and V is TRBV11-2; no clear D. Trimming stripped 7 bases from V and 6 bases from J, with 10 bases between. Germline-derived CDR1 and CDR2 are SGHAT and FQNNGV. This CDR3 is built from 12 residues. The CDR3 DNA is TGTGCCAGCACAGCAGGTATCAATGAGCAGTTCTTC. Protein: CASTAGINEQFF.

The chain has TRBV29-1 and TRBJ1-1, with D possibly TRBD1 on 5 matching bases. Trimming removed 6 bases from V and 1 base from J, with 15 bases in between. The germline gives CDR1 SQVTM, CDR2 ANQGSEA. The CDR3 covers 14 residues. Written as DNA, the CDR3 is TGCAGCGTACTCGGACACCAGGGGAACACTGAAGCTTTCTTT. Amino acids: CSVLGHQGNTEAFF.

The chain has TRBV5-1 and TRBJ2-3; 8 bases agree with TRBD2. Trimming took 3 bases from V and 0 from J; bases not matched to a gene: 12. Germline assignment: CDR1 SGHRS and CDR2 YFSETQ. The CDR3 runs 18 residues. This chain's CDR3 is CASSWGTSGSSSTDTQYF. CDR3 bases: TGCGCCAGCAGCTGGGGTACTAGCGGAAGTTCTAGCACAGATACGCAGTATTTT.

The chain couples TRBV30 to TRBJ1-3, with a possible D match to TRBD1 (6 bases). There are 13 residues in the CDR3. Germline values: CDR1 GTSNPN, CDR2 SVGIG (reference sequence). V dropped 3 bases and J dropped 7 bases, with 13 bases sitting between them. CDR3 sequence reads: CAWSSGVGNTIYF. The CDR3 DNA reads TGTGCCTGGAGCTCAGGGGTAGGGAACACCATATATTTT.

This rearrangement joins TRBV27 to TRBJ2-7; D may be TRBD1 (5 bases). V lost 5 bases to trimming and J lost 5 bases, with 16 bases between them. CDR3 size: 14 residues. Germline V gene sequence: CDR1 MNHEY, CDR2 SMNVEV (reference sequence). The CDR3 spells CASSPPGSIDEQYF. CDR3 DNA: TGTGCCAGCAGTCCTCCAGGGTCTATCGACGAGCAGTACTTC.

The rearrangement links TRBV19 to TRBJ1-3; D is undetermined. The germline V and J ends were trimmed by 5 bases and 0 bases, with 5 bases remaining between them. CDR1 and CDR2 from the germline V gene are LNHDA and SQIVND (reference sequence). The CDR3 consists of 13 residues. Here the CDR3 reads CASSPFSGNTIYF. The CDR3 DNA reads as TGTGCCAGTAGTCCTTTCTCTGGAAACACCATATATTTT.

The CDR3 sequence: CAPKGFYDTQYF. CDR3 in DNA: TGTGCCCCTAAAGGGTTTTACGATACGCAGTATTTT. V usage is TRBV10-3 and J usage is TRBJ2-3; D remains ambiguous. This CDR3 has 12 residues. Germline V CDR1 and CDR2: ENHRY, SYGVKD. V gave up 11 bases and J gave up 6 bases, with 15 bases separating them.

In nucleotides, the CDR3 is TGTGCCAGCAGTGAAAGCGTGAAACTGTTTTTT. Its translation is CASSESVKLFF. The V call is TRBV2, the J call TRBJ1-4; no reliable D call. Per germline, CDR1 SNHLY and CDR2 FYNNEI. The V end was cut by 2 bases, the J end by 11 bases, with 6 bases between. The CDR3 covers 11 residues.

The chain couples TRBV10-3 to TRBJ2-1, with no clear D. The CDR3 covers 14 residues. V was pared by 0 bases and J by 4 bases, with 7 bases between. The germline V gene has CDR1 ENHRY and CDR2 SYGVKD. As DNA, the CDR3 is TGTGCCATCAGTGAGTCGGGAATATACAATGAGCAGTTCTTC. Its translation: CAISESGIYNEQFF.

This chain uses TRBV30 with TRBJ1-1; 8 bases map to TRBD1. V gave up 1 base and J gave up 12 bases; unmatched junction bases: 7. This CDR3 has 12 amino acids. CDR1 and CDR2 (germline): GTSNPN, SVGIG (reference sequence). In DNA form, the CDR3 reads TGTGCCTGGAGTGGGAGCAGGGGGCTGACTTTCTTT. It codes for CAWSGSRGLTFF.

This clone showed up just once. The V gene is TRBV5-1, the J gene TRBJ1-2; D is perhaps TRBD1 (5 bases). The length of the CDR3 is 13 residues. CDR1 SGHRS and CDR2 YFSETQ come from the germline V gene. V lost 2 bases and J lost 3, with 8 bases in between. The CDR3 protein is CASSLQAHYGYTF. In DNA, the CDR3 is TGCGCCAGCAGCTTACAGGCACACTATGGCTACACCTTC.

This sequence joins TRBV11-2 and TRBJ1-3; D is uncertain. Germline loops: CDR1 SGHAT, CDR2 FQNNGV. The CDR3 sequence is 16 residues long. Between the trimmed V and J ends, which lost 2 bases and 0 bases, there was a span of 11 bases. This CDR3 reads CASSLNPPGSGNTIYF. The DNA of the CDR3 is TGTGCCAGCAGCTTAAACCCGCCGGGCTCTGGAAACACCATATATTTT.

The chain links TRBV7-2 to TRBJ2-1, with D uncertain. The CDR3 covers 15 residues. The V end lost 5 bases, the J end lost 2 bases, and 13 bases lay between the germline ends. Germline CDR1 is SGHTA and CDR2 is FQGNSA. The DNA of the CDR3 is TGTGCCAGCAGCACCGGCCCAGGCACCTACAATGAGCAGTTCTTC. It codes for CASSTGPGTYNEQFF.

The chain links TRBV3-1 (or the pseudogene TRBV3-2) to TRBJ2-1, with D perhaps matching TRBD1 (6 bases). This CDR3 spans 13 amino acids. In germline, CDR1 is LGHDT, CDR2 YNNKEL (reference sequence). Trimming stripped 2 bases from V and 10 bases from J, with 12 bases between. CDR3: CASSQPTGREQFF. The CDR3 region has the DNA TGTGCCAGCAGCCAACCCACAGGGCGGGAGCAGTTCTTC.

The chain is built from TRBV4-2 and TRBJ1-4; no definite D call. V was clipped by 0 bases and J by 4 bases, with 9 bases between them. The CDR3 runs 15 residues. The germline CDR1 and CDR2 sequences are LGHNA and YNFKEQ. In DNA, the CDR3 is TGTGCCAGCAGCCAAGATTATCGAGGTAATGAAAAACTGTTTTTT. Translating it yields CASSQDYRGNEKLFF.

This chain uses TRBV7-9 with TRBJ1-5; D gene ambiguous. The CDR3 is made up of 12 amino acids. Germline V gene sequence: CDR1 SEHNR, CDR2 FQNEAQ (reference sequence). Trimming shortened V by 5 bases and J by 3 bases, and 5 bases separated the two germline ends. CDR3 region: CASSLHNQPQHF. In DNA, the CDR3 is TGTGCCAGCAGCCTCCACAATCAGCCCCAGCATTTT.

In this sample, this clone turned up a few times. The rearrangement links TRBV15 to TRBJ1-2, with D unresolved. The CDR3 is 13 residues long. CDR1 is LNHNV, CDR2 YYDKDF, per germline (reference sequence). V lost 0 bases and J 8 bases, leaving 10 bases between the germline ends. The chain's CDR3 is CATSRDGIGGYTF. CDR3 sequence (DNA): TGTGCCACCAGCAGAGACGGGATCGGGGGCTACACCTTC.

This chain connects TRBV7-2 to TRBJ2-1; D not certain. The CDR3 covers 14 residues. CDR1 and CDR2 from the germline V gene are SGHTA and FQGNSA. The V end lost 5 bases, the J end lost 0 bases, and 8 bases lay between the germline ends. CDR3 loop: CASSQKSSYNEQFF. CDR3 bases: TGTGCCAGCAGCCAGAAGAGCTCCTACAATGAGCAGTTCTTC.

This chain connects TRBV18 to TRBJ2-3; D call uncertain. The CDR3 length is 14 residues. CDR1 KGHSH and CDR2 LQKENI come from the germline V gene. Trimming cost V 1 base and J 1 base, with 6 bases left between them. This CDR3 is CASSPLPGTDTQYF. CDR3 coding DNA: TGTGCCAGCTCACCACTACCGGGCACAGATACGCAGTATTTT.

This sequence joins TRBV30 and TRBJ1-2; perhaps TRBD1 as D (6 bases). V gave up 4 bases and J gave up 7 bases, with 19 bases separating them. Germline V gene lookup returns CDR1 GTSNPN and CDR2 SVGIG (reference sequence). The CDR3 sequence is 14 residues long. The CDR3 DNA reads as TGTGCCTGGACCCTTTGGGGGGGCGGTGGTGGCTACACCTTC. Translating gives CAWTLWGGGGGYTF.

The J gene is TRBJ1-1, the V gene TRBV18; a weak D match, TRBD1 (5 bases). Trimming took 1 base from V and 4 from J, leaving 10 bases between them. The length of the CDR3 is 14 residues. Germline CDR1 and CDR2: KGHSH and LQKENI. The CDR3 bases are TGTGCCAGCTCACCACGGGGCGATTCCACTGAAGCTTTCTTT. It yields the protein CASSPRGDSTEAFF.

This chain connects TRBV4-2 to TRBJ2-3; 8 bases map to TRBD2. Trimming at V came to 0 bases and at J to 2 bases, leaving 10 bases not matched to a gene. The CDR3 is made up of 18 amino acids. Germline CDR1 LGHNA, CDR2 YNFKEQ. CDR3 protein: CASSQEWASGSITDTQYF. CDR3 nucleotide sequence: TGTGCCAGCAGCCAAGAATGGGCTAGCGGGTCCATCACAGATACGCAGTATTTT.

This clone has a single count. The CDR3 nucleotides are TGTGCCATCAATCCAGCGGGGGGAACCACAGATACGCAGTATTTT. Residues: CAINPAGGTTDTQYF. This chain uses TRBV10-3 with TRBJ2-3; TRBD2 matches at 9 bases. CDR1 is ENHRY, CDR2 SYGVKD, per germline. V gave up 7 bases and J gave up 2 bases; unmatched junction bases: 7. The CDR3 consists of 15 residues.

This chain joins TRBV28 and TRBJ2-2, with 11 bases matching TRBD1. Germline V lookup: CDR1 MDHEN, CDR2 SYDVKM. This CDR3 spans 15 amino acids. V lost 6 bases to trimming and J lost 3 bases; unmatched junction nucleotides: 3. The CDR3 is CASRRDRGYTGELFF. The DNA for the CDR3 is TGTGCCAGCAGGCGGGACAGGGGGTACACCGGGGAGCTGTTTTTT.

V gene TRBV19 combines with J gene TRBJ1-1, with D tentatively TRBD1 (6 bases). Germline-derived CDR1 and CDR2 are LNHDA and SQIVND (reference sequence). The CDR3 covers 14 residues. Trimming left V 9 bases short and J 2 bases short, with 16 bases between. The CDR3 loop is CASTRQEGNTEAFF. In nucleotides, the CDR3 is TGTGCCAGCACTAGACAGGAGGGAAACACTGAAGCTTTCTTT.

The V and J genes are TRBV29-1 and TRBJ1-4; D is perhaps TRBD1 (6 bases). Germline CDR1 reads SQVTM; CDR2 reads ANQGSEA. This CDR3 has 14 amino acids. The ends were cut back, 4 bases at V and 3 bases at J, with 12 bases in the middle. CDR3 sequence reads: CSVVSGAANEKLFF. The CDR3 DNA reads TGCAGCGTTGTTTCAGGGGCGGCTAATGAAAAACTGTTTTTT.

J is TRBJ1-1 and V is TRBV10-3, with unresolved D. Germline V CDR1 and CDR2: ENHRY, SYGVKD. The CDR3 contains 14 residues. The V and J ends lost 6 bases and 1 base respectively, with 12 bases between them. DNA for the CDR3: TGTGCCATCAGAGAAGAGGGTGAGAACACTGAAGCTTTCTTT. Translating it yields CAIREEGENTEAFF.

CDR3 nucleotides: TGTGCCAGCATTAGGGGGGGGTACGAGCAGTACTTC. It is translated as CASIRGGYEQYF. This rearrangement joins TRBV28 to TRBJ2-7; D possibly corresponds to TRBD2 (7 bases). Trimming removed 7 bases at V and 4 bases at J, with 11 bases between. The CDR3 is 12 amino acids. The V gene's germline CDR1 is MDHEN and CDR2 SYDVKM.

This sequence joins TRBV6-1 and TRBJ2-2, with 9 bases that match TRBD1. The germline CDR1 and CDR2 sequences are MNHNS and SASEGT. Losses at the gene ends were 3 bases for V and 6 bases for J; bases not matched to a gene: 5. The CDR3 contains 15 residues. The CDR3 DNA is TGTGCCAGCAGTGAGACAGGGGGGGGACCCGGGGAGCTGTTTTTT. This gives the protein CASSETGGGPGELFF.